This T cell receptor (beta chain) appears in the sequencing data of a study of blood T cell repertoires in COVID-19. The CDR3 covers 15 residues. V trimming: 3 bases; J trimming: 5 bases; junction bases outside the gene matches: 8. Germline V CDR1 and CDR2: LNHNV, YYDKDF (reference sequence). Using immunoSEQ multiplex PCR, the repertoire was profiled, and TCRdb retains in-frame clones only, with some absent. The sample includes roughly 53,000 clones, about 81% of them seen just once. This clone was seen just once. Sequencing input: peripheral blood. This chain joins TRBV15 and TRBJ2-7; 9 bases are shared with TRBD1. This sequence was found in a man between 65 and 85 years old with active COVID-19. As DNA, the CDR3 is TGTGCCACCAGCAGGCCGGGACAGGGAGACCACGAGCAGTACTTC. The encoded protein is CATSRPGQGDHEQYF.